This T cell receptor beta chain is from a study of blood T cell repertoires in COVID-19. Background on the study: The study drew acute and convalescent COVID-19 samples from the United States, Italy and Spain. PBMCs, B-cell-depleted T cells, or T cells provided the cDNA or gDNA that made up the material.

Per the authors' pipeline: Quantification of nucleated cells was approximated via reference gene primer amplification. The repertoire was sequenced with immunoSEQ multiplex PCR; TCRdb's copy has only in-frame clones and lacks some. V, J and clone size are taken as reported in that table, and D and trimming were inferred from the DNA itself. The sample lists 130,000 to 150,000 clones, roughly 83% seen once, with over 2.5% in the top ten. The germline V gene has CDR1 MNHEY and CDR2 SVGAGI. The CDR3 length is 14 residues. Trimming removed 1 base at V and 3 bases at J, with 9 bases between. The genes are TRBV6-5 and TRBJ1-2; no definite D call. Sequenced: peripheral blood. The TCR originated in an elderly woman with acute or convalescent COVID-19. Written as DNA, the CDR3 is TGTGCCAGCAGTTACTACCAGGCTGACTATGGCTACACCTTC. Translating gives CASSYYQADYGYTF.